Described below is a single T cell receptor (beta chain) sequence and its context. The sample originates from a study of blood T cell repertoires in COVID-19. Study overall: From T cells, B-cell-depleted T cells, or PBMCs came the material, which was cDNA or gDNA.

Germline CDR1 is SQVTM and CDR2 is ANQGSEA. The CDR3 covers 12 residues. Trimming cost V 7 bases and J 0 bases, with 7 bases left between them. In the study's own analysis: Counts of nucleated cells, estimated from reference gene primer amplification, were obtained. Method: immunoSEQ multiplex PCR; TCRdb's copy keeps in-frame clones and lacks some. The V and J calls and clone size come from that table; D and trimming were worked out from the DNA. Here the sample spans 80,000 to 85,000 clones, 85% to 90% being singletons. The sequence came from a woman older than 75 with acute or convalescent COVID-19. The chain recombines TRBV29-1 with TRBJ1-3; D is possibly TRBD1 (5 bases). What was sequenced was peripheral blood. CDR3 bases: TGCAGCGCGACAGCCTCTGGAAACACCATATATTTT. Translating gives CSATASGNTIYF.